This T cell receptor beta chain was profiled in a study of cytomegalovirus exposure and HLA in healthy donors. Study-level points and caveats: Diagnosis of cytomegalovirus status made by the classifier reportedly showed high specificity and sensitivity. CMV antigen specificity of a few CMV-associated chains was confirmed in vitro. Cytomegalovirus association was assigned to about 150 TCR beta chains. Rarity characterized most TCR sequences, yet some public TCRs appeared in many donors.

Assay: immunoSEQ multiplex PCR; the TCRdb copy retains only in-frame clones and omits some. The sample has under 400,000 clones; roughly 88% are singletons. The germline V gene encodes CDR1 MNHEY and CDR2 SMNVEV (reference sequence). V shed 5 bases, J shed 2 bases, and the junction held 14 bases outside the gene matches. CDR3 length: 18 residues. This clone was seen only once. Its antigen is not identified. The specimen sequenced was PBMCs. The sequence came from a woman aged 18-29 years in good health and CMV-seronegative. The chain links TRBV27 to TRBJ2-5; 10 nucleotides match TRBD1. The CDR3 nucleotides are TGTGCCAGCAGTCCCATGACAGGGGGCGCGTATGGTCAAGAGACCCAGTACTTC. This gives the protein CASSPMTGGAYGQETQYF.